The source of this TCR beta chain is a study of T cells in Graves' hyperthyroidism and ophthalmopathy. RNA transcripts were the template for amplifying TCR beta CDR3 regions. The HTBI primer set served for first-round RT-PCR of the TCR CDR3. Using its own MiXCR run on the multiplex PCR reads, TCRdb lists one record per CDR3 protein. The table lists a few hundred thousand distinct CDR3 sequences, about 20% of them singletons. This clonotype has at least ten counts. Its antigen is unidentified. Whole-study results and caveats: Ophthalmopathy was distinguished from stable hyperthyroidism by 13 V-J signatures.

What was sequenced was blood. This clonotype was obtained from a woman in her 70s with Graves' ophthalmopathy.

The CDR3 protein is CASSLSTKNIQYF. The CDR3 DNA follows: TGTGCCAGCAGTTTATCGACCAAAAACATTCAGTACTTC. This chain connects TRBV27 to TRBJ2-4; D is unresolved. Germline CDR1 is MNHEY and CDR2 is SMNVEV (reference sequence). Trimming removed 0 bases from V and 2 bases from J, with 2 bases in between. The CDR3 is 13 residues long.